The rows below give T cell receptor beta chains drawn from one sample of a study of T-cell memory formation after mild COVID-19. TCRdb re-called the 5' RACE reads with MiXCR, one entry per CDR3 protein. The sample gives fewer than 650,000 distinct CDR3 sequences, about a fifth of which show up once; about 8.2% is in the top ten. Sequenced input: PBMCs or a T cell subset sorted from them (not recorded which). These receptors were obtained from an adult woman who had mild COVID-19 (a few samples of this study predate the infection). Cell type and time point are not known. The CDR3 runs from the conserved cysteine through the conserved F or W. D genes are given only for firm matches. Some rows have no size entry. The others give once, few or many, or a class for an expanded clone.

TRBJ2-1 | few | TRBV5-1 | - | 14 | TGCGCCAGCAGCTTGGTAACGGGCCACAATGAGCAGTTCTTC | CASSLVTGHNEQFF
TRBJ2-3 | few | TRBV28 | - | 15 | TGTGCCAGCAGTCCGAGTTCCACTAGCACAGATACGCAGTATTTT | CASSPSSTSTDTQYF
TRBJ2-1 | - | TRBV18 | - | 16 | TGTGCCAGCTCACTTTACCGGGACTCCCCCCACAATGAGCAGTTCTTC | CASSLYRDSPHNEQFF
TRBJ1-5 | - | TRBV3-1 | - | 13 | TGTGCCAGCAGCCTGTACCAGGGGCAGCCCCAGCATTTT | CASSLYQGQPQHF
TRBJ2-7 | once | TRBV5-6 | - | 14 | TGTGCCAGCAGCTTGGGCCGGACCCACTACGAGCAGTACTTC | CASSLGRTHYEQYF
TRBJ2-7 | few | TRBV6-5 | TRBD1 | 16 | TGTGCCAGCAGTCTCATCCGGGACAGGCGATTCTACGAGCAGTACTTC | CASSLIRDRRFYEQYF
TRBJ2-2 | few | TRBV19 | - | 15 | TGTGCCAGTAGTATTGGTTTCTACAACACCGGGGAGCTGTTTTTT | CASSIGFYNTGELFF
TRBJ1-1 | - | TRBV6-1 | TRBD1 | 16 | TGTGCCAGCAGAGGGGGACAGGCAACCTCGAACACTGAAGCTTTCTTT | CASRGGQATSNTEAFF
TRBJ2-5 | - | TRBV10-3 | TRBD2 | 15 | TGTGCCATCAGTGGATCTAGCGGGGTCCAAGAGACCCAGTACTTC | CAISGSSGVQETQYF
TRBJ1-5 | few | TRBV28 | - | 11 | TGTGCCAGCGGGCAGGGTCAGCCCCAGCATTTT | CASGQGQPQHF
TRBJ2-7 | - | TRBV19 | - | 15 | TGTGCCAGTAGTATAGTCACAGAAGCCATCTACGAGCAGTACTTC | CASSIVTEAIYEQYF
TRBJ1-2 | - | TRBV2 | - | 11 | TGTGCCAGCAGGCAGGACTATGGCTACACCTTC | CASRQDYGYTF
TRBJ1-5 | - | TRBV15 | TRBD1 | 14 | TGTGCCACCTCAGCAGGGGGAAACACTCAGCCCCAGCATTTT | CATSAGGNTQPQHF
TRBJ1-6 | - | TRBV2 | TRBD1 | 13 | TGTGCCAGCAGCAGGACAGGGAATTCACCCCTCCACTTT | CASSRTGNSPLHF
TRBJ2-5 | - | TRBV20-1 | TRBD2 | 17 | TGCAGTGCTAGGTCGGAACTAGCGGGGGATTACCAAGAGACCCAGTACTTC | CSARSELAGDYQETQYF
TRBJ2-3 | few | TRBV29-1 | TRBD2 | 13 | TGCAGCGTCCTAGCGGGGGGCACAGATACGCAGTATTTT | CSVLAGGTDTQYF
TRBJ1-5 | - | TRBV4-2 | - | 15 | TGTGCCAGCAGCCAAGAAGGGCGGAGCAATCAGCCCCAGCATTTT | CASSQEGRSNQPQHF
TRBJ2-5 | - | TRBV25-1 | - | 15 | TGTGCCAGCAGTGAACCCGAGGTCCCCGTGGAGACCCAGTACTTC | CASSEPEVPVETQYF
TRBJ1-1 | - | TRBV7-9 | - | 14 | TGTGCCAGCATTAGGTTGAATACGAACACTGAAGCTTTCTTT | CASIRLNTNTEAFF
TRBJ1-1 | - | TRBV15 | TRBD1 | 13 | TGTGCCACCAGCAGTCCCCCCCACAGGGGGGGTTTCTTT | CATSSPPHRGGFF
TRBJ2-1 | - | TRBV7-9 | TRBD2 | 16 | TGTGCCAGCAGCGTACGTGGCGGGGGGGACTACAATGAGCAGTTCTTC | CASSVRGGGDYNEQFF
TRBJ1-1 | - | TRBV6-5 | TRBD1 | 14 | TGTGCCAGCAGAAACACAGGGGGGAACACTGAAGCTTTCTTT | CASRNTGGNTEAFF
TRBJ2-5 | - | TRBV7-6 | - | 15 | TGTGCCAGCAGCTTAGGGACAGTCTTTGGGGAGACCCAGTACTTC | CASSLGTVFGETQYF
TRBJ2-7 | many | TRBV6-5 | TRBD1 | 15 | TGTGCCAGCAGTCCCGCAGGGACAGGGGTCCACGAGCAGTACTTC | CASSPAGTGVHEQYF
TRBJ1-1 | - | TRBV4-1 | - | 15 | TGCGCCAGCAGCCAAGAGGGGGGGACGGGGACTGAAGCTTTCTTT | CASSQEGGTGTEAFF
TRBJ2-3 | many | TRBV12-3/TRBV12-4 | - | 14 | TGTGCCAGCAGTTTAAGTCATTACGGAGATACGCAGTATTTT | CASSLSHYGDTQYF
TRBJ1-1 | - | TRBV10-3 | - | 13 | TGTGCCATCAGTGAGCATGTGAACACTGAAGCTTTCTTT | CAISEHVNTEAFF
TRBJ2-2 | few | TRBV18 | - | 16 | TGTGCCAGCTCACCATTTCAGGACAGCTACACCGGGGAGCTGTTTTTT | CASSPFQDSYTGELFF
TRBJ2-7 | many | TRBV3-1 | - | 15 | TGTGCCAGCAGCCTTCCGCAGGGCAAGTCCTACGAGCAGTACTTC | CASSLPQGKSYEQYF
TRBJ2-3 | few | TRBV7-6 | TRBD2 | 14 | TGTGCCAGCAGCTTCGGGCTAGCGGGGGATACGCAGTATTTT | CASSFGLAGDTQYF
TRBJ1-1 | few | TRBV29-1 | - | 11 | TGCAGCGTCCTCAGGGAAACTGAAGCTTTCTTT | CSVLRETEAFF
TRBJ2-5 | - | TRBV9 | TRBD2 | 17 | TGTGCCAGCAGCGTAGATAGCGGGACGCGAGGGGCTGAGACCCAGTACTTC | CASSVDSGTRGAETQYF
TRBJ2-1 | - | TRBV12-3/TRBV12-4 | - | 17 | TGTGCCAGCAAGACCTCGTGGGGGCTCAGACCCGTCAATGAGCAGTTCTTC | CASKTSWGLRPVNEQFF
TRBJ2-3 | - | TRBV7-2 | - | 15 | TGTGCCAGCAGTTCCGAGCTGGCCCGCACAGATACGCAGTATTTT | CASSSELARTDTQYF
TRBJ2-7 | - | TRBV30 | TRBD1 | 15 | TGTGCCTGGAGTCATCTAGGACAGGGATCCTACGAGCAGTACTTC | CAWSHLGQGSYEQYF
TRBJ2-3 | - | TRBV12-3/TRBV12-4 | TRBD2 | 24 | TGTGCCAGCAGTTTAGCGCGTGGGGCTAGCGGGGGGCTTATTTATATATCTAGCACAGATACGCAGTATTTT | CASSLARGASGGLIYISSTDTQYF
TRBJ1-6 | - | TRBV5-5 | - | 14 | TGTGCCAGCAGGAGGACAGTCCATAATTCACCCCTCCACTTT | CASRRTVHNSPLHF
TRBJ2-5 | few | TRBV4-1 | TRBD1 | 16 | TGCGCCAGCAGCCAAGGACAGGGTCCGTGGCAAGAGACCCAGTACTTC | CASSQGQGPWQETQYF
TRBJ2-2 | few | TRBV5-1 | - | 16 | TGCGCCAGCAAGACTATCGGGGGGCTAGGCACCGGGGAGCTGTTTTTT | CASKTIGGLGTGELFF
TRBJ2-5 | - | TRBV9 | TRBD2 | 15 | TGTGCCAGCAGAAAGGGGACTAGCGACCAAGAGACCCAGTACTTC | CASRKGTSDQETQYF
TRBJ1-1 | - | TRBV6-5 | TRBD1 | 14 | TGTGCCAGCAGTTACTCGGGCAGGGGGACTGAAGCTTTCTTT | CASSYSGRGTEAFF
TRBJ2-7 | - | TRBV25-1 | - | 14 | TGTGCCAGCAGTGAATCTCGGACCCTAGGGGAGCAGTACTTC | CASSESRTLGEQYF